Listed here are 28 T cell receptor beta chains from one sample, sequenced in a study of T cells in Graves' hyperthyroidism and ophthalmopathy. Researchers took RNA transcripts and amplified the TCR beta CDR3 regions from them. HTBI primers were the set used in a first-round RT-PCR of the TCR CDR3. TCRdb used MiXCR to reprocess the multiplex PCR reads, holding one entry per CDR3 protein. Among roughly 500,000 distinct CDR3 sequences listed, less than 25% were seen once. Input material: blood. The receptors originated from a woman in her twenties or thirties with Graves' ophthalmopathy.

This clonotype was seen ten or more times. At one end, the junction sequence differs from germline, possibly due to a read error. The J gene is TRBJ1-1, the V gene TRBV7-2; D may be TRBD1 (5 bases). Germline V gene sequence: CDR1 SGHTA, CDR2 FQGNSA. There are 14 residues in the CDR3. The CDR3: CASSLGTVNIEAFF. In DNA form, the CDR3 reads TGTGCCAGCAGCCTCGGGACGGTTAACATTGAAGCTTTCTTT.

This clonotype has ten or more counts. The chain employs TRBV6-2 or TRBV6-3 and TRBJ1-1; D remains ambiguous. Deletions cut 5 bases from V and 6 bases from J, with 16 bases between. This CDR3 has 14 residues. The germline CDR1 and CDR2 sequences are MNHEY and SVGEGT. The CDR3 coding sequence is TGTGCCAGCAGTCGACCGGTTCGGGGAGCTGAAGCTTTCTTT. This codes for CASSRPVRGAEAFF.

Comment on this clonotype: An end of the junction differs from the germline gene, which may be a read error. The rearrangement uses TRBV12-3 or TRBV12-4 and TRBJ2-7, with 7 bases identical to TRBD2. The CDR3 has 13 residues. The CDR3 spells CASSLLGGDDQYF. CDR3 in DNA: TGTGCCAGCAGCCTACTGGGAGGGGACGATCAGTACTTC.

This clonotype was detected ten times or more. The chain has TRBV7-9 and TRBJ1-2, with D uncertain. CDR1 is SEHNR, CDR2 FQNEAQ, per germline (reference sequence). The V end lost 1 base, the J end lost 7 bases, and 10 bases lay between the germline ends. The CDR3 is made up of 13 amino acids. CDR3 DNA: TGTGCCAGCAGCTTAGGGCAGAGTGGTGGCTACACCTTC. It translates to CASSLGQSGGYTF.

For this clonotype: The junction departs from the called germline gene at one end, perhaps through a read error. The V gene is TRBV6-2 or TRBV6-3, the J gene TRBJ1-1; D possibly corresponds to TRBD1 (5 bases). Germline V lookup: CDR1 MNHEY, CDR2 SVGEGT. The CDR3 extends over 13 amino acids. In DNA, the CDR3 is TGTGCCAGCAGTTACTCGATTGGGACTGAAGCTCTCTTT. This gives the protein CASSYSIGTEALF.

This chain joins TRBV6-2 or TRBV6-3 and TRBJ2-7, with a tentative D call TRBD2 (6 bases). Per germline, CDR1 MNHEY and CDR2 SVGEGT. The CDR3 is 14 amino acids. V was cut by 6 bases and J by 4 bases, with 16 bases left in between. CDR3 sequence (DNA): TGTGCCAGCAGGCGGCCCGGGAGACGATACGAGCAGTACTTC. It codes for CASRRPGRRYEQYF.

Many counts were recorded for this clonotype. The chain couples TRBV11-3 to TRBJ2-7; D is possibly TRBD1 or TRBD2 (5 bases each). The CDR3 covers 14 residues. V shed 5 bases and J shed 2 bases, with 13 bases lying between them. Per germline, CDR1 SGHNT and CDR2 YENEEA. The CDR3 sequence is CASSARDGAYEQYF. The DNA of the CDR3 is TGTGCCAGCAGCGCTCGGGACGGAGCCTACGAGCAGTACTTC.

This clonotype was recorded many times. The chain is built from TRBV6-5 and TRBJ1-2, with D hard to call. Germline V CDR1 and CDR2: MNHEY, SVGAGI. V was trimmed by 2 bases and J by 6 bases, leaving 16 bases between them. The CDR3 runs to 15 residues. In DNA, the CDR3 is TGTGCCAGCAGTTACGGGTCCGTATCGGAGAATGGCTACACCTTC. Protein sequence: CASSYGSVSENGYTF.

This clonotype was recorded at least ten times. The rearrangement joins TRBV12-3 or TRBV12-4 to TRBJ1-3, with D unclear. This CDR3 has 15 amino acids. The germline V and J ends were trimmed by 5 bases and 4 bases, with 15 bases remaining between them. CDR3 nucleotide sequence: TGTGCCAGCAGTCGAGTAGACGGGTTCGGAAACACCATATATTTT. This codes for CASSRVDGFGNTIYF.

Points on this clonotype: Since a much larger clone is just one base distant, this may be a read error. The CDR3 loop reads CASSVEGWGTEAFF. In nucleotides, the CDR3 is TGTGCCAGCAGCGTAGAAGGCTGGGGCACTGAAGCTTTCTTT. The V call is TRBV9, the J call TRBJ1-1; D not resolved. CDR1 and CDR2 (germline): SGDLS, YYNGEE. The V end lost 0 bases, the J end lost 4 bases, and 10 bases lay between the germline ends. The CDR3 runs 14 residues.

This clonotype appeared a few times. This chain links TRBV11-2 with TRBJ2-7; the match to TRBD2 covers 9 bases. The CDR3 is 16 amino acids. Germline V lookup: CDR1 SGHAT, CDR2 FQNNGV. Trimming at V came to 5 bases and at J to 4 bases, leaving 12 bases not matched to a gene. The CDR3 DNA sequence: TGTGCCAGCAGCGGACTAAGTAGCGGGAGTGCATACGAGCAGTACTTC. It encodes CASSGLSSGSAYEQYF.

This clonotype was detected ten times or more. The CDR3 nucleotides read TGCAGCGTTGAAGGTCGAGGGGTTTTGAATGGCTACACCTTC. Residues: CSVEGRGVLNGYTF. The rearrangement uses TRBV29-1 and TRBJ1-2, with D maybe TRBD1 (5 bases). Germline loops: CDR1 SQVTM, CDR2 ANQGSEA. This CDR3 spans 14 amino acids. The ends were cut back, 1 base at V and 6 bases at J, with 15 bases in the middle.

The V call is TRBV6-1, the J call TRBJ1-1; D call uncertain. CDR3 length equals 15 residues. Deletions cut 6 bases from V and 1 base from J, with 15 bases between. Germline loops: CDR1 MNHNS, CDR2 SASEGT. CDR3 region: CASSSPLNRNTEAFF. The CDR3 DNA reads TGTGCCAGCAGCTCGCCACTGAACCGGAACACTGAAGCTTTCTTT.

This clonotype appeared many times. CDR3 protein: CASGQGGSDEQYF. The CDR3 DNA sequence: TGTGCCAGCGGACAGGGCGGGTCCGACGAGCAGTACTTC. The chain couples TRBV28 to TRBJ2-7; 8 bases fit TRBD1. V gave up 8 bases and J gave up 5 bases; unmatched junction bases: 8. Looked up from germline, CDR1 is MDHEN and CDR2 is SYDVKM. This CDR3 comprises 13 residues.

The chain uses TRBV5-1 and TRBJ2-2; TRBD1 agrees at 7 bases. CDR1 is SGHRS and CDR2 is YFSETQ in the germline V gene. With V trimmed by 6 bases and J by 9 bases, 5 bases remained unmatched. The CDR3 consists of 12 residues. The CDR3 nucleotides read TGCGCCAGCACCCAAGGGGGCCGGGAGCTGTTTTTT. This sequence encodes CASTQGGRELFF.

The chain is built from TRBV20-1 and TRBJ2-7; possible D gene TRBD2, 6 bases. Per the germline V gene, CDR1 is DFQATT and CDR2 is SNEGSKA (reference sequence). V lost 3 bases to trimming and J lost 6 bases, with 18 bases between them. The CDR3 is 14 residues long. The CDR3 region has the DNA TGCAGTGCTAGTCACGGGAGCCCCCTCAGCGAGCAGTACTTC. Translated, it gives CSASHGSPLSEQYF.

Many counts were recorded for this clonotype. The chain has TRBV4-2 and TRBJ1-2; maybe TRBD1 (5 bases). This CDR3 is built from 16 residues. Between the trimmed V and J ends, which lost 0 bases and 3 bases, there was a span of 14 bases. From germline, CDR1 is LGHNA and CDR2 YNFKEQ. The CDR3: CASSQETQGGYYGYTF. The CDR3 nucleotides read TGTGCCAGCAGCCAAGAAACCCAGGGAGGTTACTATGGCTACACCTTC.

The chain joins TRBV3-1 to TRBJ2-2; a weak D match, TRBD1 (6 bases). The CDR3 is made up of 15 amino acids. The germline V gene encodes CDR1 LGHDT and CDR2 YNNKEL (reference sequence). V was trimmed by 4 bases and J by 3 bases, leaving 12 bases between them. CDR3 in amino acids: CASSLRGSDTGELFF. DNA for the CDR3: TGTGCCAGCAGCCTCAGGGGCTCGGACACCGGGGAGCTGTTTTTT. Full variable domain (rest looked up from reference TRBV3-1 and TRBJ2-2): DTAVSQTPKYLVTQMGNDKSIKCEQNLGHDTMYWYKQDSKKFLKIMFSYNNKELIINETVPNRFSPKSPDKAHLNLHINSLELGDSAVYFCASSLRGSDTGELFFGEGSRLTVL.

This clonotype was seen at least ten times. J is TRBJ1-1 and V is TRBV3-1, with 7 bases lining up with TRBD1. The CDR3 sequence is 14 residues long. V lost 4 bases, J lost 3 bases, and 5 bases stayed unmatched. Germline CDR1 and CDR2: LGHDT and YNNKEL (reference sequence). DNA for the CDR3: TGTGCCAGCAGCCTCATGACAGGGCACACTGAAGCTTTCTTT. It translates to CASSLMTGHTEAFF.

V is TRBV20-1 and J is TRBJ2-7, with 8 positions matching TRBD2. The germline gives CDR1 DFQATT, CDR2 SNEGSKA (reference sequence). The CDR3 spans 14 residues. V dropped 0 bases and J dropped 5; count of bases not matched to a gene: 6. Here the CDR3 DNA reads TGCAGTGCTAGAGATTATCGCGGGAGGAACGAGCAGTACTTC. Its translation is CSARDYRGRNEQYF.

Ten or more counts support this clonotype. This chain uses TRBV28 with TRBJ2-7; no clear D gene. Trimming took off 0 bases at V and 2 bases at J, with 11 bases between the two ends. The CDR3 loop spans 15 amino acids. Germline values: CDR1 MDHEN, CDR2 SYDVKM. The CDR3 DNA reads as TGTGCCAGCAGTTTATGGGTGACCGAAACCTACGAGCAGTACTTC. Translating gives CASSLWVTETYEQYF. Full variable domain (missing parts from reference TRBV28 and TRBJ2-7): DVKVTQSSRYLVKRTGEKVFLECVQDMDHENMFWYRQDPGLGLRLIYFSYDVKMKEKGDIPEGYSVSREKKERFSLILESASTNQTSMYLCASSLWVTETYEQYFGPGTRLTVT.

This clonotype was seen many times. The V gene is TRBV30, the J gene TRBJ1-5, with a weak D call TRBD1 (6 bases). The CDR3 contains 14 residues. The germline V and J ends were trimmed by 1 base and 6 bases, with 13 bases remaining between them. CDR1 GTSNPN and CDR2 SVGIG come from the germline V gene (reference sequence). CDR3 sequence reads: CAWSGQGTAQPQHF. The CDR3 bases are TGTGCCTGGAGTGGGCAGGGGACGGCTCAGCCCCAGCATTTT.

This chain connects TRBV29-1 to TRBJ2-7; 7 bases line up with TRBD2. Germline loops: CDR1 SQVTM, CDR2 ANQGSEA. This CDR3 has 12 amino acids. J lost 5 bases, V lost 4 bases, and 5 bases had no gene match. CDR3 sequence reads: CSVAGREDEQYF. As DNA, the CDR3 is TGCAGCGTTGCTGGGAGGGAGGACGAGCAGTACTTC.

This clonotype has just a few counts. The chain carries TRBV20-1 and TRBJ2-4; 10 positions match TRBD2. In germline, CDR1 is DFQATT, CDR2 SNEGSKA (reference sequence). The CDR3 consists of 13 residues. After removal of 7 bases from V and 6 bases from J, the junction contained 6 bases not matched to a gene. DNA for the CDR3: TGCAGTGTTATAATAGCGGGAGGAAACATTCAGTACTTC. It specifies CSVIIAGGNIQYF.

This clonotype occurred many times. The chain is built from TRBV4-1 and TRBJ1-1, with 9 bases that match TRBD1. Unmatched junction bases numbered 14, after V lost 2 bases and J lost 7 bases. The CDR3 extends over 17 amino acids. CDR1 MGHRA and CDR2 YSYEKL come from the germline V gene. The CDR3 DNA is TGCGCCAGCAGCCAACCTGTAGGGACAGGGACTTTGGGTGAAGCTTTCTTT. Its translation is CASSQPVGTGTLGEAFF.

Written as DNA, the CDR3 is TGTGCCAGCAGTTACTCTACCCTGACTGGCCCCGGGGGCTACACCTTC. Amino acids: CASSYSTLTGPGGYTF. The chain has TRBV6-5 and TRBJ1-2; D ambiguous. The ends were cut back, 0 bases at V and 8 bases at J, with 19 bases in the middle. CDR3 size: 16 residues. Germline CDR1 reads MNHEY; CDR2 reads SVGAGI.

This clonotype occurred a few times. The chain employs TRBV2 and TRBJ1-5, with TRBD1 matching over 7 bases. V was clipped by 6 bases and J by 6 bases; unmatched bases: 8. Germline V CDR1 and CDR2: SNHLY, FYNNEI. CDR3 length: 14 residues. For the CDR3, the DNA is TGTGCCAGCAGCCCCCAGGGGGTGCTTCAGCCCCAGCATTTT. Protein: CASSPQGVLQPQHF.

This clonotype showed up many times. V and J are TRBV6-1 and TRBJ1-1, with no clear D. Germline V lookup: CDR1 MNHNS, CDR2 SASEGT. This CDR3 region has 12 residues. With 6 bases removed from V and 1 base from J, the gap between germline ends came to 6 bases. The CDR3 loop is CASRRENTEAFF. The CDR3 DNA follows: TGTGCCAGCAGACGTGAGAACACTGAAGCTTTCTTT.